The 14 T cell receptor beta chains listed next were all sequenced from one sample in a study of blood T cell repertoires in COVID-19. Sequencing was performed with immunoSEQ multiplex PCR; in TCRdb, only in-frame clones are kept and a portion is missing. The sample has 40,000 or so clones; about nine tenths are singletons. The specimen was peripheral blood. All receptors come from a man between 50 and 59 years old with active COVID-19.

At least ten counts were recorded for this clone. The same CDR3 also results from other DNA sequences found in this sample. The chain recombines TRBV5-6 with TRBJ2-7, with TRBD1 matching over 10 bases. Per germline, CDR1 SGHDT and CDR2 YYEEEE. There are 13 residues in the CDR3. V shed 4 bases, J shed 6 bases, and the junction held 4 bases outside the gene matches. This CDR3 reads CASSPGQGGEQYF. The CDR3 DNA reads TGTGCCAGCAGCCCCGGACAGGGGGGCGAGCAGTACTTC.

This chain uses TRBV14 with TRBJ2-7; tentative D call: TRBD2 (5 bases). Germline loops: CDR1 SGHDN, CDR2 FVKESK. Between the trimmed V and J ends, which lost 1 base and 7 bases, there was a span of 5 bases. CDR3 size: 11 residues. The CDR3: CASSQGGEQYF. The DNA of the CDR3 is TGTGCCAGCAGCCAAGGAGGGGAGCAGTACTTC. The entire variable domain, with the rest obtained from reference TRBV14 and TRBJ2-7, is as follows: EAGVTQFPSHSVIEKGQTVTLRCDPISGHDNLYWYRRVMGKEIKFLLHFVKESKQDESGMPNNRFLAERTGGTYSTLKVQPAELEDSGVYFCASSQGGEQYFGPGTRLTVT.

This chain joins TRBV10-3 and TRBJ2-6, with D tentatively TRBD1 (6 bases). Germline assignment: CDR1 ENHRY and CDR2 SYGVKD. The CDR3 extends over 16 amino acids. The ends were cut back, 3 bases at V and 1 base at J, with 10 bases in the middle. The CDR3 sequence is CAISERTVSGANVLTF. Written as DNA, the CDR3 is TGTGCCATCAGTGAAAGGACAGTTTCTGGGGCCAACGTCCTGACTTTC.

This chain joins TRBV5-1 and TRBJ2-2; 12 nucleotides match TRBD1. There are 16 residues in the CDR3. Germline V gives CDR1 SGHRS, CDR2 YFSETQ. V was clipped by 4 bases and J by 4 bases; unmatched bases: 5. This CDR3 reads CASSVSGQGATGELFF. In DNA form, the CDR3 reads TGCGCCAGCAGCGTTTCGGGACAGGGGGCCACCGGGGAGCTGTTTTTT.

The V call is TRBV29-1, the J call TRBJ2-3; 8 bases match TRBD2. With V trimmed by 6 bases and J by 3 bases, 5 bases remained unmatched. Germline V gene sequence: CDR1 SQVTM, CDR2 ANQGSEA. The CDR3 covers 13 residues. For the CDR3, the DNA is TGCAGCGTAGAGAGCGGGAGAACAGATACGCAGTATTTT. It specifies CSVESGRTDTQYF.

This chain connects TRBV6-5 to TRBJ2-1; the D gene is possibly TRBD1 (6 bases). Germline CDR1 is MNHEY and CDR2 is SVGAGI. CDR3 length: 14 residues. With 0 bases removed from V and 10 bases from J, the gap between germline ends came to 13 bases. CDR3 amino acids: CASSYSWSDSEQFF. DNA of the CDR3: TGTGCCAGCAGTTACTCGTGGTCGGACAGCGAGCAGTTCTTC.

This CDR3 reads CASRTGREQYF. DNA of the CDR3: TGTGCCAGCAGGACCGGGAGGGAGCAGTACTTC. The chain recombines TRBV28 with TRBJ2-7, with 7 bases fitting TRBD2. The junction had 3 bases not matched to a gene; V was cut back by 6 bases and J by 7 bases. This CDR3 region has 11 residues. Germline V CDR1 and CDR2: MDHEN, SYDVKM.

The chain employs TRBV28 and TRBJ1-3; 8 positions match TRBD1. The CDR3 has 20 residues. Germline-derived CDR1 and CDR2 are MDHEN and SYDVKM. With 5 bases clipped from V and 3 bases from J, the junction kept 21 bases outside the gene matches. CDR3 sequence (DNA): TGTGCCAGCAGTACCTCGACAGGGGATGTTTCCCGTGGAATTGGAAACACCATATATTTT. Its protein product is CASSTSTGDVSRGIGNTIYF. The full variable domain, in which reference TRBV28 and TRBJ1-3 provide the parts outside the CDR3, is DVKVTQSSRYLVKRTGEKVFLECVQDMDHENMFWYRQDPGLGLRLIYFSYDVKMKEKGDIPEGYSVSREKKERFSLILESASTNQTSMYLCASSTSTGDVSRGIGNTIYFGEGSWLTVV.

This chain joins TRBV5-1 and TRBJ2-7, with a tentative D call TRBD1 (6 bases). This CDR3 is 13 amino acids long. Germline V gives CDR1 SGHRS, CDR2 YFSETQ. Trimming took 4 bases from V and 7 from J, leaving 15 bases between them. The CDR3 DNA follows: TGCGCCAGCAGCCGTACAGGGTCAAGGGAGCAGTACTTC. This gives the protein CASSRTGSREQYF. Full variable domain (remainder filled in from reference TRBV5-1 and TRBJ2-7): KAGVTQTPRYLIKTRGQQVTLSCSPISGHRSVSWYQQTPGQGLQFLFEYFSETQRNKGNFPGRFSGRQFSNSRSEMNVSTLELGDSALYLCASSRTGSREQYFGPGTRLTVT.

The rearrangement links TRBV11-2 to TRBJ2-1, with D perhaps TRBD2 (5 bases). Germline CDR1 and CDR2: SGHAT and FQNNGV. The length of the CDR3 is 17 residues. Trimming shortened V by 3 bases and J by 1 base, and 16 bases separated the two germline ends. CDR3 amino acids: CASSLNGNILSYNEQFF. In DNA form, the CDR3 reads TGTGCCAGCAGCTTGAACGGGAACATTTTATCCTACAATGAGCAGTTCTTC.

The chain employs TRBV9 and TRBJ1-1; D remains unclear. Germline lookup yields CDR1 SGDLS and CDR2 YYNGEE. The CDR3 spans 14 residues. Trimming left V 4 bases short and J 4 bases short, with 14 bases between. In DNA, the CDR3 is TGTGCCAGCAGCCCAAGGATGGAGGGCACTGAAGCTTTCTTT. Its translation is CASSPRMEGTEAFF.

The chain uses TRBV9 and TRBJ1-5; 8 bases match TRBD1. CDR1 SGDLS and CDR2 YYNGEE come from the germline V gene. The V gene end was trimmed by 3 bases and the J gene end by 2 bases; junction bases not matched to a gene: 1. The CDR3 sequence is 14 residues long. The CDR3 DNA reads as TGTGCCAGCAGCGCGACAGGGGGCAATCAGCCCCAGCATTTT. This encodes CASSATGGNQPQHF.

The CDR3 region has the DNA TGTGCCAGCAGCCTGGACATTAATCAGCCCCAGCATTTT. Its protein is CASSLDINQPQHF. The V and J genes are TRBV3-1 (or the pseudogene TRBV3-2) and TRBJ1-5; D might be TRBD1 (5 bases). The CDR3 totals 13 residues. Trimming removed 4 bases from V and 4 bases from J, with 8 bases in between. CDR1 is LGHDT, CDR2 YNNKEL, per germline (reference sequence).

The chain links TRBV3-1 (or the pseudogene TRBV3-2) to TRBJ1-6; no reliable D call. CDR1 and CDR2 (germline): LGHDT, YNNKEL (reference sequence). V was shortened by 1 base and J by 3 bases, with 7 bases between the two germline ends. This CDR3 is built from 15 residues. The CDR3 protein is CASSQARDYNSPLHF. The CDR3 nucleotides are TGTGCCAGCAGCCAAGCCCGGGACTATAATTCACCCCTCCACTTT.